This T cell receptor beta chain emerged from a study of tumour-infiltrating T cells in Burkitt lymphoma. Study background: Overall and progression-free survival were predicted by productive clonality.

The table lists this clone with a few counts. Germline loops: CDR1 SNHLY, CDR2 FYNNEI. Trimming removed 4 bases at V and 4 bases at J, with 16 bases between. The CDR3 totals 15 residues. Data came from immunoSEQ multiplex PCR; TCRdb stores just in-frame clones and leaves some out. The table records thousands of clones, roughly 9.1% of them present only once. The J gene is TRBJ1-2, the V gene TRBV2, with D tentatively TRBD1 (5 bases). Material for sequencing was tumor tissue. The sequence came from a human donor with diffuse large B-cell lymphoma. The CDR3 is CASSAVLGTLYGYTF. CDR3 nucleotides: TGTGCCAGCAGTGCGGTATTAGGGACCCTCTATGGCTACACCTTC.